The T cell receptor beta chain described here comes from a study of blood T cell repertoires in COVID-19. Across the study: Whether acute or convalescent, the COVID-19 samples came from the United States, Italy and Spain. In each case, the material was cDNA or gDNA derived from T cells, B-cell-depleted T cells, or PBMCs.

V dropped 5 bases and J dropped 7 bases, with 17 bases sitting between them. The germline V gene encodes CDR1 MNHEY and CDR2 SVGAGI. The CDR3 has 14 residues. Authors' methods: Amplification of reference gene primers provided the estimated nucleated cell counts. Repertoires were generated with immunoSEQ multiplex PCR, while TCRdb's copy carries only in-frame clones and drops some. The DNA was the basis for D and trimming; V, J and clone size are from that table. The sample lists roughly 92,000 clones, more than 75% occurring once. The sample comprised peripheral blood. The chain carries TRBV6-5 and TRBJ1-1; the D gene is possibly TRBD1 (6 bases). The clonotype was recovered from a man aged 50 or older with acute or convalescent COVID-19. CDR3 protein: CASSTGGLGGEAFF. The DNA of the CDR3 is TGTGCCAGCAGTACTGGGGGCCTGGGCGGTGAAGCTTTCTTT.